Each of the 20 T cell receptor beta chains below was sequenced from the same sample in a study of blood T cell repertoires in COVID-19. The repertoire was sequenced with immunoSEQ multiplex PCR; TCRdb's copy has only in-frame clones and lacks some. The data contain about 270,000 clones, about 86% of them seen just once; the ten biggest clones take up less than 15%. Sequenced input: peripheral blood. The receptors were gathered from a woman aged 25 to 39 with COVID-19, enrolled during active disease.

This clone was observed a few times. The chain couples TRBV30 to TRBJ1-1, with 7 positions matching TRBD1. V trimming: 1 base; J trimming: 1 base; junction bases outside the gene matches: 3. CDR3 length: 14 amino acids. CDR1 and CDR2 from the germline V gene are GTSNPN and SVGIG (reference sequence). The CDR3 reads CAWSGRTGNTEAFF. The CDR3 region has the DNA TGTGCCTGGAGTGGTAGGACAGGGAACACTGAAGCTTTCTTT.

The V and J genes are TRBV6-2 or TRBV6-3 and TRBJ1-5; D not certain. The CDR3 runs 14 residues. V was trimmed by 0 bases and J by 2 bases, leaving 5 bases between them. CDR1 MNHEY and CDR2 SVGEGT come from the germline V gene. The CDR3 DNA sequence: TGTGCCAGCAGTTACTCGTCAGGCAATCAGCCCCAGCATTTT. Translation: CASSYSSGNQPQHF.

This sequence joins TRBV2 and TRBJ2-2, with 13 bases identical to TRBD2. The CDR3 is 16 residues long. CDR1 and CDR2 from the germline V gene are SNHLY and FYNNEI. The V gene end was trimmed by 2 bases and the J gene end by 4 bases; junction bases not matched to a gene: 1. CDR3 residues: CASSERTSGGTGELFF. CDR3 DNA: TGTGCCAGCAGTGAACGGACTAGCGGGGGCACCGGGGAGCTGTTTTTT.

V and J are TRBV5-1 and TRBJ1-2; no clear D. Looked up from germline, CDR1 is SGHRS and CDR2 is YFSETQ. The V and J ends lost 3 bases and 5 bases respectively, with 14 bases between them. There are 14 residues in the CDR3. CDR3: CASSYGASGYGYTF. CDR3 nucleotides: TGCGCCAGCAGCTATGGCGCTAGCGGATATGGCTACACCTTC.

This chain joins TRBV3-1 (or the pseudogene TRBV3-2) and TRBJ2-1; 7 bases are shared with TRBD2. The length of the CDR3 is 14 residues. After removal of 1 base from V and 7 bases from J, the junction contained 4 bases not matched to a gene. Looked up from germline, CDR1 is LGHDT and CDR2 is YNNKEL (reference sequence). The DNA for the CDR3 is TGTGCCAGCAGCCAAGGTTGGGAGGGGAATGAGCAGTTCTTC. Translation: CASSQGWEGNEQFF.

The gene calls are TRBV2 and TRBJ1-6; TRBD1 aligns across 9 bases. With V trimmed by 5 bases and J by 7 bases, 6 bases remained unmatched. Germline lookup yields CDR1 SNHLY and CDR2 FYNNEI. This CDR3 comprises 15 residues. The CDR3 loop is CASSPGQGQNSPLHF. CDR3 coding DNA: TGTGCCAGCAGTCCCGGACAGGGGCAAAATTCACCCCTCCACTTT.

This clone was detected only a few times. The chain employs TRBV27 and TRBJ1-5, with 7 bases fitting TRBD1. The V segment lost 3 bases and the J segment 7 bases; nucleotides outside the gene matches: 18. The CDR3 consists of 18 residues. Germline values: CDR1 MNHEY, CDR2 SMNVEV (reference sequence). The CDR3 nucleotides read TGTGCCAGCAGTTTTAAAGGGGGCGTTGCCGACTGGGGGCAGCCCCAGCATTTT. The encoded protein is CASSFKGGVADWGQPQHF.

The chain recombines TRBV5-1 with TRBJ1-1; 7 bases line up with TRBD1. Germline V lookup: CDR1 SGHRS, CDR2 YFSETQ. This CDR3 region has 15 residues. J gave up 2 bases and V 3 bases, and 7 bases lay outside the gene matches. CDR3 residues: CASSWAQGTNTEAFF. CDR3 nucleotide sequence: TGCGCCAGCAGCTGGGCACAGGGGACAAACACTGAAGCTTTCTTT.

The V call is TRBV14, the J call TRBJ2-3; the match to TRBD1 covers 7 bases. Looked up from germline, CDR1 is SGHDN and CDR2 is FVKESK. This CDR3 is built from 14 residues. V was clipped by 5 bases and J by 0 bases; unmatched bases: 2. The CDR3 DNA follows: TGTGCCAGCAGCGGACAGGTAAGCACAGATACGCAGTATTTT. This sequence encodes CASSGQVSTDTQYF.

CDR3 DNA sequence: TGTGCTAGTGTTAGAAACAGGGTCTCTGGAAACACCATATATTTT. It specifies CASVRNRVSGNTIYF. The chain combines TRBV12-5 with TRBJ1-3; a weak D match, TRBD1 (6 bases). Trimming shortened V by 7 bases and J by 0 bases, and 13 bases separated the two germline ends. Per the germline V gene, CDR1 is LGHNT and CDR2 is FRNRAP. The CDR3 is made up of 15 amino acids.

V and J are TRBV28 and TRBJ1-2; the match to TRBD1 covers 10 bases. This CDR3 region has 16 residues. J lost 6 bases, V lost 5 bases, and 12 bases had no gene match. Germline CDR1 MDHEN, CDR2 SYDVKM. CDR3 DNA sequence: TGTGCCAGCAGTACCCCCGGGACAGGGGACCATCATGGCTACACCTTC. Protein sequence: CASSTPGTGDHHGYTF.

V usage is TRBV2 and J usage is TRBJ2-1; 7 nucleotides match TRBD2. This CDR3 is built from 13 residues. Trimming cost V 6 bases and J 5 bases; bases outside gene matches: 4. CDR1 SNHLY and CDR2 FYNNEI come from the germline V gene. CDR3: CASRRDYNNEQFF. As DNA, the CDR3 is TGTGCCAGCAGAAGGGACTACAACAATGAGCAGTTCTTC. The whole variable domain, remainder taken from reference TRBV2 and TRBJ2-1, is EPEVTQTPSHQVTQMGQEVILRCVPISNHLYFYWYRQILGQKVEFLVSFYNNEISEKSEIFDDQFSVERPDGSNFTLKIRSTKLEDSAMYFCASRRDYNNEQFFGPGTRLTVL.

The V gene is TRBV28, the J gene TRBJ2-3, with 8 nucleotides matching TRBD1. V shed 6 bases, J shed 2 bases, and the junction held 10 bases outside the gene matches. CDR3 length: 16 amino acids. Germline V lookup: CDR1 MDHEN, CDR2 SYDVKM. Here the CDR3 reads CASSFLGQGPTDTQYF. The DNA of the CDR3 is TGTGCCAGCAGCTTCCTCGGACAGGGTCCCACAGATACGCAGTATTTT. The full variable domain, rest sourced from reference TRBV28 and TRBJ2-3, is DVKVTQSSRYLVKRTGEKVFLECVQDMDHENMFWYRQDPGLGLRLIYFSYDVKMKEKGDIPEGYSVSREKKERFSLILESASTNQTSMYLCASSFLGQGPTDTQYFGPGTRLTVL.

The rearrangement uses TRBV5-1 and TRBJ2-7; D remains unclear. Germline V gives CDR1 SGHRS, CDR2 YFSETQ. V lost 6 bases, J lost 2 bases, and 15 bases lay in between. CDR3 size: 14 residues. The CDR3 sequence: CASTSDLSPYEQYF. As DNA, the CDR3 is TGCGCCAGCACCTCAGATTTATCGCCCTACGAGCAGTACTTC.

The genes are TRBV27 and TRBJ2-7; 8 nucleotides match TRBD1. The ends lost 6 bases at V and 3 bases at J; junction bases unmatched: 7. The CDR3 contains 14 residues. Germline V gene lookup returns CDR1 MNHEY and CDR2 SMNVEV (reference sequence). In nucleotides, the CDR3 is TGTGCCAGCAGCCCAAGAGACAGGGGCTACGAGCAGTACTTC. Translation gives CASSPRDRGYEQYF.

The rearrangement joins TRBV6-5 to TRBJ1-2; D may be TRBD1 (5 bases). Germline CDR1 MNHEY, CDR2 SVGAGI. V dropped 3 bases and J dropped 4 bases, with 18 bases sitting between them. The CDR3 has 16 amino acids. CDR3 loop: CASSYSQNRGLYGYTF. As DNA, the CDR3 is TGTGCCAGCAGTTATAGCCAAAATAGGGGTCTCTATGGCTACACCTTC.

The V call is TRBV9, the J call TRBJ2-6; 8 positions agree with TRBD2. This CDR3 is 17 amino acids long. Trimming took 1 base from V and 2 from J; bases not matched to a gene: 5. The germline V gene has CDR1 SGDLS and CDR2 YYNGEE. CDR3 coding DNA: TGTGCCAGCAGCGTATTTTCGGGGGGGCCTGGGGCCAACGTCCTGACTTTC. Its protein product is CASSVFSGGPGANVLTF.

This chain uses TRBV7-6 with TRBJ1-2, with 10 positions matching TRBD1. V dropped 0 bases and J dropped 7; count of bases not matched to a gene: 2. The CDR3 loop spans 14 amino acids. The V gene's germline CDR1 is SGHVS and CDR2 FNYEAQ. CDR3: CASSLAGTGVGYTF. CDR3 nucleotides: TGTGCCAGCAGCTTAGCGGGGACAGGGGTTGGCTACACCTTC.

The rearrangement links TRBV5-1 to TRBJ2-3; 10 nucleotides line up with TRBD2. CDR1 is SGHRS and CDR2 is YFSETQ in the germline V gene. Trimming at V came to 7 bases and at J to 3 bases, leaving 11 bases not matched to a gene. This CDR3 is 16 amino acids long. The CDR3 DNA reads TGCGCCAGCGGACTCACGTCTAGCGGGGGAACAGATACGCAGTATTTT. Translation: CASGLTSSGGTDTQYF.

The chain joins TRBV19 to TRBJ2-7; 7 bases line up with TRBD1. Germline assignment: CDR1 LNHDA and CDR2 SQIVND (reference sequence). J lost 4 bases, V lost 5 bases, and 11 bases had no gene match. The CDR3 has 15 residues. CDR3 residues: CASSGSPRDRYEQYF. The CDR3 nucleotides are TGTGCCAGTAGTGGAAGCCCCCGGGACAGATACGAGCAGTACTTC. Together with reference TRBV19 and TRBJ2-7, the CDR3 gives the full variable domain: DGGITQSPKYLFRKEGQNVTLSCEQNLNHDAMYWYRQDPGQGLRLIYYSQIVNDFQKGDIAEGYSVSREKKESFPLTVTSAQKNPTAFYLCASSGSPRDRYEQYFGPGTRLTVT.